This TCR beta chain was identified during a study of blood T cell repertoires in COVID-19 (dated by TCRdb to the early 2020s). Looking at the study overall: Collaborator samples came from the United States, Italy and Spain and covered acute and convalescent phases of COVID-19. The material from the prospective study consisted of cDNA or gDNA derived from T cells, B-cell-depleted T cells, or PBMCs. Deeply sampled blood TCRbeta repertoires from subjects exposed to, actively infected with, or recovered from COVID-19 were included in the dataset. The repertoires were released in a freely available public database intended as a resource for research on the immune response to SARS-CoV-2. The samples were drawn from two sources: the first 160 participants of the ongoing ImmuneRACE study, and over 1,000 subjects contributed by 6 global collaborators. A de-identified subject ID, COVID-19 status, age in years and sex were almost always included in the sample metadata. Where available, HLA class I and class II types were obtained from metadata supplied by the sample provider rather than from assay-based typing. Study-wide findings and limitations: The quantity of clinical and demographic metadata differed by source and by participant and was supplied without curation.

Each collaborating institution followed its own protocols to collect whole blood in K2EDTA tubes. For TCRbeta analysis, collaborators shipped samples in one of three forms: frozen whole blood, isolated PBMCs, or DNA extracted from either of those sample types. TCRbeta CDR3 regions were amplified from genomic DNA by means of the immunoSEQ Assay, a bias-controlled multiplex PCR. In the authors' own workflow: Within the assay, amplification of reference gene primers was used to estimate how many nucleated cells each sample contained. To quantify the absolute abundance of each unique TCRbeta CDR3 rearrangement, sequence reads were collapsed and filtered. For each sample, productive Simpson clonality was calculated as the square root of Simpson's diversity index across productive rearrangements. What TCRdb holds here is the immuneACCESS table cut down to in-frame rearrangements. Part of the clones is not present; checked against another copy, under half of the missing clones reflect an unresolved V gene, and the others are unexplained. V and J calls and clone size are as listed in that table; D and trimming were resolved from the DNA. The sample table holds some 200,000 clones, of which around four fifths were seen once. The leading ten clones occupy approximately 6.2% of the sample.

With respect to this clone: There is no known antigen for this receptor. No much larger clone exists at a distance of one base, and base qualities are not known.

The germline V gene encodes CDR1 SQVTM and CDR2 ANQGSEA. Reading from cysteine to phenylalanine, the CDR3 counts 17 amino acids. The entry retains the CDR3 DNA only, 51 bases that are in frame from base 1. Clipping removes 5 bases from V and 2 bases from J, with 5 as the unmatched junction base count. The chain uses TRBV29-1 and TRBJ2-2; a stretch of 16 junction bases matches TRBD2. The sequenced sample was peripheral blood. The clonotype was recovered from a woman aged 40 to 49 with acute or convalescent COVID-19. This receptor has the CDR3 CSVSGLAGGINTGELFF. DNA sequence: TGCAGCGTTTCGGGACTAGCGGGGGGGATTAACACCGGGGAGCTGTTTTTT.